The clone carrying this T cell receptor beta chain was picked up a small number of times. TCRdb recomputed calls from the 5' RACE reads with MiXCR, one row per CDR3 protein. The sample yields about 96,000 distinct CDR3 sequences, 15% to 20% seen once. These data come from a study of T cells of healthy individuals. The CDR3 is 14 residues long. V was clipped by 7 bases and J by 0 bases, with 10 bases between them. The germline V gene encodes CDR1 MNHEY and CDR2 SVGEGT. J is TRBJ2-4 and V is TRBV6-2 or TRBV6-3, with a tentative D call TRBD2 (5 bases). The sequence was collected from a human donor in good health. The CDR3 loop reads CASTGLLAKNIQYF. The CDR3 coding sequence is TGTGCCAGCACCGGACTTCTAGCCAAAAACATTCAGTACTTC.